The 16 T cell receptor beta chains below were found in one sample sequenced in a study of neurological immune-mediated disorders. TCRdb redid the calling of the 5' RACE reads with MiXCR, one entry per CDR3 protein. The repertoire holds about 92,000 distinct CDR3 sequences, with roughly 3.3% as singletons. Sample: PBMCs. These TCRs come from a woman in her forties or fifties with multiple sclerosis.

This clonotype was observed at least ten times. The DNA for the CDR3 is TGTGCCAGCAGCTTGTTAGCGGGGGCGTTGAATGAGCAGTTCTTC. It encodes CASSLLAGALNEQFF. J is TRBJ2-1 and V is TRBV5-5; 9 bases align to TRBD2. Germline CDR1 SGHKS, CDR2 YYEKEE (reference sequence). The CDR3 has 15 amino acids. The V segment lost 1 base and the J segment 7 bases; nucleotides outside the gene matches: 6. Using reference TRBV5-5 and TRBJ2-1 for the parts outside the CDR3, the full variable domain is DAGVTQSPTHLIKTRGQQVTLRCSPISGHKSVSWYQQVLGQGPQFIFQYYEKEERGRGNFPDRFSARQFPNYSSELNVNALLLGDSALYLCASSLLAGALNEQFFGPGTRLTVL.

In this sample, this clonotype turned up many times. V usage is TRBV6-6 and J usage is TRBJ2-3; TRBD2 is a possible D gene (7 bases). Trimming stripped 8 bases from V and 5 bases from J, with 20 bases between. Germline V CDR1 and CDR2: MNHNY, SVGAGI (reference sequence). CDR3 size: 15 residues. CDR3 region: CASRSGGGGGDTQYF. The CDR3 region has the DNA TGTGCCAGCCGATCTGGTGGGGGGGGCGGAGATACGCAGTATTTT.

This clonotype was seen ten or more times. The chain carries TRBV5-1 and TRBJ2-5; D is unresolved. The germline V gene encodes CDR1 SGHRS and CDR2 YFSETQ. V lost 0 bases and J 4 bases, leaving 13 bases between the germline ends. The CDR3 covers 15 residues. CDR3 region: CASSLGATQGETQYF. CDR3 nucleotides: TGCGCCAGCAGCTTGGGTGCGACACAAGGAGAGACCCAGTACTTC. The full variable domain, rest sourced from reference TRBV5-1 and TRBJ2-5, is KAGVTQTPRYLIKTRGQQVTLSCSPISGHRSVSWYQQTPGQGLQFLFEYFSETQRNKGNFPGRFSGRQFSNSRSEMNVSTLELGDSALYLCASSLGATQGETQYFGPGTRLLVL.

This clonotype occurred many times. The chain employs TRBV4-3 and TRBJ1-3, with D unclear. Germline V gives CDR1 LGHNA, CDR2 YSLEER. This CDR3 spans 15 amino acids. V was trimmed by 4 bases and J by 0 bases, leaving 10 bases between them. The CDR3 DNA follows: TGCGCCAGCAGCCCAGACTTGGGCTCTGGAAACACCATATATTTT. It is translated as CASSPDLGSGNTIYF.

This rearrangement joins TRBV7-2 to TRBJ1-2, with TRBD1 matching 7 bases. This CDR3 comprises 14 residues. CDR1 and CDR2 from the germline V gene are SGHTA and FQGNSA. Trimming at V came to 1 base and at J to 7 bases, leaving 6 bases not matched to a gene. CDR3 nucleotides: TGTGCCAGCAGCTTAGGGCAGGGGGAGGGTGGCTACACCTTC. This translates into CASSLGQGEGGYTF.

This clonotype was counted ten times or more. The gene calls are TRBV20-1 and TRBJ2-2; 14 nucleotides match TRBD2. CDR1 and CDR2 from the germline V gene are DFQATT and SNEGSKA (reference sequence). CDR3 length: 18 amino acids. V shed 3 bases and J 2 bases; nucleotides not matched to a gene: 8. CDR3 in DNA: TGCAGTGCTAGGGACGGGACTAGCGGGGGAGCAAACACCGGGGAGCTGTTTTTT. It codes for CSARDGTSGGANTGELFF.

This clonotype was recorded at least ten times. The genes are TRBV6-6 and TRBJ2-1, with D perhaps matching TRBD2 (6 bases). The ends were cut back, 5 bases at V and 2 bases at J, with 16 bases in the middle. There are 16 residues in the CDR3. CDR1 and CDR2 from the germline V gene are MNHNY and SVGAGI (reference sequence). The CDR3 DNA sequence: TGTGCCAGCAGTACCCTCACGGGACTCCCCTACAATGAGCAGTTCTTC. It is translated as CASSTLTGLPYNEQFF.

This clonotype was recorded at least ten times. The CDR3 loop reads CASSLLNRGNEKLFF. CDR3 DNA sequence: TGTGCCAGCAGCCTCTTGAATAGGGGGAATGAAAAACTGTTTTTT. This chain uses TRBV4-2 with TRBJ1-4; D is possibly TRBD1 (6 bases). The CDR3 length is 15 residues. Trimming removed 4 bases at V and 5 bases at J, with 14 bases between. CDR1 is LGHNA, CDR2 YNFKEQ, per germline.

V gene TRBV5-1 combines with J gene TRBJ2-7; D is undetermined. CDR1 is SGHRS, CDR2 YFSETQ, per germline. This CDR3 spans 14 amino acids. The V end was cut by 1 base, the J end by 3 bases, with 11 bases between. CDR3 sequence: CASSLSGSLYEQYF. As DNA, the CDR3 is TGCGCCAGCAGCTTGAGTGGTTCTCTCTACGAGCAGTACTTC.

This clonotype was counted many times. The rearrangement uses TRBV10-3 and TRBJ2-7; D is unresolved. Trimming pared 3 bases from V and 0 bases from J, leaving 0 bases between. Germline V gene data show CDR1 as ENHRY and CDR2 as SYGVKD. This CDR3 is built from 11 residues. CDR3 DNA sequence: TGTGCCATCAGTGACTCCTACGAGCAGTACTTC. It encodes CAISDSYEQYF.

This clonotype was observed at least ten times. V gene TRBV7-9 combines with J gene TRBJ1-4, with 8 bases that match TRBD1. The CDR3 totals 15 residues. With V trimmed by 2 bases and J by 2 bases, 1 base remained unmatched. Germline values: CDR1 SEHNR, CDR2 FQNEAQ (reference sequence). The CDR3, as DNA: TGTGCCAGCAGCTTACCAGGGGGCACTAATGAAAAACTGTTTTTT. It yields the protein CASSLPGGTNEKLFF.

This clonotype was detected ten times or more. This rearrangement joins TRBV5-5 to TRBJ2-7; TRBD2 matches at 13 bases. CDR3 length: 14 residues. J gave up 5 bases and V 4 bases, and 3 bases lay outside the gene matches. From germline, CDR1 is SGHKS and CDR2 YYEKEE (reference sequence). The CDR3 is CASSLGTSGDEQYF. CDR3 nucleotides: TGTGCCAGCAGCCTTGGGACTAGCGGGGACGAGCAGTACTTC.

At least ten counts were recorded for this clonotype. This chain uses TRBV3-1 with TRBJ1-6; weak D call: TRBD1 (5 bases). V was trimmed by 2 bases and J by 10 bases, leaving 15 bases between them. The CDR3 extends over 15 amino acids. Germline CDR1 LGHDT, CDR2 YNNKEL (reference sequence). Written as DNA, the CDR3 is TGTGCCAGCAGCCAACAAGGCCAAGCAGGGTCACCCCTCCACTTT. Its translation is CASSQQGQAGSPLHF.

This clonotype was seen ten or more times. The chain links TRBV7-2 to TRBJ1-4, with TRBD1 matching 9 bases. J lost 0 bases, V lost 8 bases, and 13 bases had no gene match. Germline V gene data show CDR1 as SGHTA and CDR2 as FQGNSA. This CDR3 region has 18 residues. The CDR3 coding sequence is TGTGCCAGCGAAGCGGGACAGGGAATGATTGCAACTAATGAAAAACTGTTTTTT. It yields the protein CASEAGQGMIATNEKLFF.

This clonotype came up many times. This chain links TRBV5-4 with TRBJ1-2; 8 bases match TRBD1. Losses at the gene ends were 4 bases for V and 6 bases for J; bases not matched to a gene: 11. This CDR3 is 15 amino acids long. Germline V CDR1 and CDR2: SGHNT, YYREEE (reference sequence). The CDR3 here is CASSPSLNRGDGYTF. CDR3 coding DNA: TGTGCCAGCAGCCCCTCTCTTAACAGGGGGGATGGCTACACCTTC.

This clonotype showed up many times. The V call is TRBV2, the J call TRBJ2-5; perhaps TRBD2 as D (5 bases). Germline V gives CDR1 SNHLY, CDR2 FYNNEI. The V end lost 7 bases, the J end lost 2 bases, and 11 bases lay between the germline ends. CDR3 size: 13 residues. The CDR3: CASTESGQETQYF. The CDR3 coding sequence is TGTGCCAGCACGGAGAGCGGTCAAGAGACCCAGTACTTC.